This T cell receptor (beta chain) was identified during a study of response to subunit inactivated influenza vaccine listed by TCRdb under 2018. Context from the whole study: The study used deep quantitative T cell receptor repertoire profiling to track responses to a trivalent subunit inactivated influenza vaccine. Broad study findings and their caveats: According to the authors, only a limited number of new T cells may be recruited by each seasonal influenza vaccination.

Unmatched junction bases come to 10, with V trimmed by 2 bases and J by 0 bases. CDR1 is given as SGHDN and CDR2 as FVKESK, both from the germline V gene. The CDR3 holds 20 amino acids from the cysteine to the phenylalanine. This entry keeps only the CDR3 DNA: 60 bases, framed from base 1. Library preparation used RT-PCR. TCRdb names Illumina HiSeq 2500 as the instrument used. TCRdb applied fastp at Q25 and MiXCR to the public reads, then kept only in-frame beta chains. Each CDR3 protein appears once, grouped with its most common genes and DNA. For this sample the table gives fewer than 600,000 distinct CDR3 sequences, of which around 7.7% were detected only once. The ten most abundant clones make up around 13% of the sample. This clonotype has at least ten counts. Which antigen it targets is not known. The record has no base qualities; no much larger clone is one base away.

Sequencing was performed on PBMCs from blood, taken less than 30 months after vaccination. The rearranged chain carries TRBV14 and TRBJ2-1; TRBD2 fits 13 bases in the junction. The sequence came from a man between 50 and 75 years old who received an inactivated influenza vaccine. Donor details come from another sample of the same person, matched by shared clones. The CDR3 region: CASSQIRLAGGPSSYNEQFF. The nucleotides are TGTGCCAGCAGCCAAATAAGACTAGCGGGAGGCCCGAGCTCCTACAATGAGCAGTTCTTC.